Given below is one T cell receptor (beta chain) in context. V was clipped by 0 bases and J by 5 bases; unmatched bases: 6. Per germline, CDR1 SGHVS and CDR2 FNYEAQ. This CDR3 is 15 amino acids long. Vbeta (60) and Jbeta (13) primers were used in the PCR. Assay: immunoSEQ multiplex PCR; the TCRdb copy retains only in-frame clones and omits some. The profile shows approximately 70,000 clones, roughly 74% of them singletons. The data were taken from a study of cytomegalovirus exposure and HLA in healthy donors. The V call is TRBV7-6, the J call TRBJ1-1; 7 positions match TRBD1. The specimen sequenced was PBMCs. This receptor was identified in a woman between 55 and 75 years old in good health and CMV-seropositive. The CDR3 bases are TGTGCCAGCAGCTTAGCTGGACAGGAAGGAACTGAAGCTTTCTTT. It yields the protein CASSLAGQEGTEAFF.